This TCR beta chain is drawn from a study of OX40 agonist ivuxolimab in advanced cancers. Study overall: It was ivuxolimab, an agonistic anti-OX40 (CD134) antibody, that patients were treated with.

Using immunoSEQ multiplex PCR, the repertoire was profiled, and TCRdb retains in-frame clones only, with some absent. Here the sample spans just over 40,000 clones, more than 75% being singletons. Deletions cut 5 bases from V and 8 bases from J, with 18 bases between. Germline CDR1 and CDR2: MNHEY and SMNVEV (reference sequence). The CDR3 consists of 15 residues. This sample comprised CD4+ or CD8+ T cells sorted from blood, obtained in a trial of the OX40 agonist ivuxolimab. The clonotype was recovered from an adult with an advanced solid tumor such as melanoma, head and neck, liver or kidney cancer. The rearrangement uses TRBV27 and TRBJ1-4; D possibly corresponds to TRBD1 (5 bases). The CDR3 coding sequence is TGTGCCAGCAGTCCGCAGGGAGGGATAATGGAAAAACTGTTTTTT. Translating gives CASSPQGGIMEKLFF.